A selection of T cell receptor beta chains follows, all from one sample in a study of blood T cell repertoires in COVID-19. Method: immunoSEQ multiplex PCR; TCRdb's copy keeps in-frame clones and lacks some. This table has fewer than 250,000 clones, around nine tenths appearing once. Specimen: peripheral blood. The origin of the receptors is a man in his 60s with acute or convalescent COVID-19. CDR3s include the opening cysteine and the closing phenylalanine or tryptophan. D genes are given only for firm matches. Clone size is shown for a subset of rows, as once, few, many or a class of expanded clone.

abundance: -; v_gene: TRBV7-2; j_gene: TRBJ1-1; d_gene: -; CDR3aa: CASSLVSLGAFF; CDR3nt: TGTGCCAGCAGCTTAGTCTCCCTCGGGGCTTTCTTT
abundance: -; v_gene: TRBV19; j_gene: TRBJ1-2; d_gene: TRBD1; CDR3aa: CASSIASPTGRDGYTF; CDR3nt: TGTGCCAGTAGTATAGCCAGCCCGACAGGGCGGGATGGCTACACCTTC
abundance: -; v_gene: TRBV11-2; j_gene: TRBJ1-3; d_gene: TRBD1; CDR3aa: CASSLNTWTGGGNTIYF; CDR3nt: TGTGCCAGCAGCTTAAACACTTGGACAGGGGGCGGAAACACCATATATTTT
abundance: -; v_gene: TRBV7-8; j_gene: TRBJ1-3; d_gene: -; CDR3aa: CASSITDSLAGNTIYF; CDR3nt: TGTGCCAGCAGCATAACCGACAGCCTTGCTGGAAACACCATATATTTT
abundance: -; v_gene: TRBV5-5; j_gene: TRBJ2-7; d_gene: TRBD1; CDR3aa: CASSLDRGYEQYF; CDR3nt: TGTGCCAGCAGCTTGGACAGGGGGTACGAGCAGTACTTC
abundance: -; v_gene: TRBV30; j_gene: TRBJ1-2; d_gene: TRBD1; CDR3aa: CAWGASGTAGYTF; CDR3nt: TGTGCCTGGGGTGCCTCCGGGACAGCGGGCTACACCTTC
abundance: -; v_gene: TRBV7-9; j_gene: TRBJ2-7; d_gene: -; CDR3aa: CASSLEEIRGYEQYF; CDR3nt: TGTGCCAGCAGCTTAGAGGAAATCAGGGGCTACGAGCAGTACTTC
abundance: -; v_gene: TRBV19; j_gene: TRBJ1-3; d_gene: -; CDR3aa: CASHAGTAGSGNTIYF; CDR3nt: TGTGCCAGCCATGCTGGTACGGCAGGGTCTGGAAACACCATATATTTT
abundance: -; v_gene: TRBV29-1; j_gene: TRBJ2-3; d_gene: -; CDR3aa: CSVEVGGGTDTQYF; CDR3nt: TGCAGCGTTGAAGTAGGGGGGGGGACAGATACGCAGTATTTT
abundance: -; v_gene: TRBV5-8; j_gene: TRBJ2-1; d_gene: TRBD2; CDR3aa: CASSSTGLAGGPSYNEQFF; CDR3nt: TGTGCCAGCAGCTCCACGGGACTAGCGGGGGGGCCCTCCTACAATGAGCAGTTCTTC
abundance: few; v_gene: TRBV7-9; j_gene: TRBJ2-7; d_gene: -; CDR3aa: CASSLGGPYEQYF; CDR3nt: TGTGCCAGCAGCTTAGGAGGTCCCTACGAGCAGTACTTC
abundance: -; v_gene: TRBV11-2; j_gene: TRBJ2-3; d_gene: TRBD2; CDR3aa: CASSLVARGRGDTQYF; CDR3nt: TGTGCCAGCAGCTTAGTGGCGCGGGGGAGAGGAGATACGCAGTATTTT
abundance: -; v_gene: TRBV18; j_gene: TRBJ2-2; d_gene: TRBD1; CDR3aa: CASSQGAPGGKTGELFF; CDR3nt: TGTGCCAGCTCGCAAGGGGCGCCAGGGGGCAAGACCGGGGAGCTGTTTTTT